These 8 T cell receptor beta chains were all obtained from the same sample, sequenced in a study of OX40 agonist ivuxolimab in advanced cancers. Profiled with immunoSEQ multiplex PCR; TCRdb holds only in-frame clones, not every one. The sample holds 60,000 to 65,000 clones, nearly 90% seen once. Source: CD4+ or CD8+ T cells sorted from blood, taken in a trial of the OX40 agonist ivuxolimab. These receptors all come from an adult with an advanced solid tumor such as melanoma, head and neck, liver or kidney cancer.

As DNA, the CDR3 is TGCGCCAGCAGCACCGGGACAGGGCTCTCCTACGAGCAGTACTTC. Protein product: CASSTGTGLSYEQYF. The V call is TRBV5-1, the J call TRBJ2-7; 9 nucleotides agree with TRBD1. The germline V gene encodes CDR1 SGHRS and CDR2 YFSETQ. Trimming removed 4 bases from V and 0 bases from J; junction bases left unmatched: 5. CDR3 length: 15 residues.

CDR3 sequence: CATSTTGQGYEQYF. The DNA for the CDR3 is TGTGCCACCAGCACTACGGGACAGGGCTACGAGCAGTACTTC. The V gene is TRBV15, the J gene TRBJ2-7; 9 nucleotides agree with TRBD1. From germline, CDR1 is LNHNV and CDR2 YYDKDF (reference sequence). Trimming removed 4 bases from V and 3 bases from J; junction bases left unmatched: 4. This CDR3 is built from 14 residues.

The V call is TRBV5-4, the J call TRBJ2-7; TRBD2 matches at 9 bases. The CDR3 runs 14 residues. V lost 4 bases and J lost 5; bases outside the gene matches: 7. Germline assignment: CDR1 SGHNT and CDR2 YYREEE (reference sequence). CDR3: CASSPGLASDEQYF. The CDR3 DNA sequence: TGTGCCAGCAGCCCGGGACTAGCTTCCGACGAGCAGTACTTC.

The rearrangement links TRBV19 to TRBJ1-2; D may be TRBD1 (5 bases). The V and J ends lost 4 bases and 3 bases respectively, with 18 bases between them. Per the germline V gene, CDR1 is LNHDA and CDR2 is SQIVND (reference sequence). The CDR3 is 16 amino acids. The CDR3 is CASSNSGRGRDYGYTF. The CDR3 DNA sequence: TGTGCCAGTAGTAATTCTGGCCGGGGCAGGGACTATGGCTACACCTTC.

The chain combines TRBV15 with TRBJ2-3; TRBD1 agrees at 8 bases. This CDR3 comprises 15 residues. Germline V gene data show CDR1 as LNHNV and CDR2 as YYDKDF (reference sequence). Germline trimming cut 2 bases from V and 6 bases from J; bases unmatched to any gene: 7. CDR3 DNA sequence: TGTGCCACCAGCAGACGGACAGGGATCTTGGATACGCAGTATTTT. It specifies CATSRRTGILDTQYF.

The rearrangement uses TRBV4-1 and TRBJ1-4, with TRBD1 identical over 8 bases. V trimming: 4 bases; J trimming: 7 bases; junction bases outside the gene matches: 8. Germline CDR1 is MGHRA and CDR2 is YSYEKL. The CDR3 length is 15 residues. The DNA of the CDR3 is TGCGCCAGCAGCCCGTTACAGGGGGGCCTTGAAAAACTGTTTTTT. The encoded protein is CASSPLQGGLEKLFF.

A note on this clone: The limits of the CDR3 on the DNA are not certain, so only TCRdb's listed CDR3 is given. The J gene is TRBJ2-2, the V gene TRBV5-6. The CDR3 adds up to 12 amino acids, both ends counted. In germline, CDR1 is SGHDT, CDR2 YYEEEE. Here the CDR3 reads CASSFGAGELFF.

This chain links TRBV5-1 with TRBJ2-3; maybe TRBD2 (6 bases). This CDR3 has 14 amino acids. Trimming removed 0 bases from V and 4 bases from J, with 9 bases in between. CDR1 and CDR2 from the germline V gene are SGHRS and YFSETQ. The CDR3 nucleotides are TGCGCCAGCAGCTTGGAAGCTAGCGCAGATACGCAGTATTTT. Encoded protein: CASSLEASADTQYF.